Listed below are T cell receptor beta chains from one sample, sequenced in a study of T-cell reconstitution after alpha-beta-depleted transplantation in children. TCRdb recomputed calls from the PCR reads with MiXCR, one row per CDR3 protein. The sample holds about 640,000 distinct CDR3 sequences, roughly 13% seen once. The material sequenced was PBMCs, mostly from graft donor cells, taken 360 days after TCRalphabeta/CD19-depleted stem cell transplant. The receptor source for this set is a male patient younger than 18 who had a stem cell transplant for acute myeloid leukemia, so the T cells may come from the graft donor. Both conserved end residues are trimmed from each CDR3. A clone size is listed for some rows: how often the clone was seen (once, few, many), or a class if it is expanded.

TRBV7-8	few	TRBJ2-3	ASSSSGRNTDTQY
TRBV29-1	many	TRBJ2-1	SVDRGSDNEQF
TRBV25-1	NA	TRBJ2-1	ASSEGTGKIYNEQF
TRBV29-1	few	TRBJ2-7	SALPGGDEQY
TRBV30	NA	TRBJ2-3	AWSPSHAPLTDTQY
TRBV4-3	few	TRBJ2-5	ASSRRTGRGLAGQQETQY
TRBV20-1	NA	TRBJ2-7	SAGAGLLPYEQY
TRBV5-1	few	TRBJ2-7	ASSQREEVEQY
TRBV5-4	NA	TRBJ2-3	ARSAGGNTDTQY
TRBV28	NA	TRBJ2-6	ASSLRERHFSGANVLT
TRBV28	few	TRBJ1-3	ASSLKGVKSSGNTIY
TRBV6-1	NA	TRBJ2-7	ASSGTGGGEQY
TRBV7-7	many	TRBJ2-3	ASSLAPFDRVGTDTQY
TRBV20-1	NA	TRBJ2-7	SAAREGAGYEQY
TRBV20-1	few	TRBJ2-7	SARIAGGPHEQY
TRBV6-5	NA	TRBJ1-5	ASIYRTGDQPQH
TRBV7-3	NA	TRBJ2-3	ASSLPGQGDTQY
TRBV5-1	many	TRBJ2-1	ASSLGLFSYNEQF
TRBV7-3	few	TRBJ2-1	ASGGGSGRFAHTSYNEQF
TRBV20-1	few	TRBJ2-7	SARDPSGLTYEQY
TRBV5-1	few	TRBJ2-7	ASSHRTGAYEQY
TRBV7-9	many	TRBJ2-1	ASSISGWNEQF
TRBV20-1	NA	TRBJ1-1	SARDWGSHMNTEAF
TRBV6-2/TRBV6-3	many	TRBJ2-7	ASSYFRVTGEQY
TRBV5-1	many	TRBJ2-1	ASSFGLAGHNEQF
TRBV9	many	TRBJ2-2	ASSVAVRNPTGELF
TRBV28	many	TRBJ2-7	ASSWTSGHEQY
TRBV4-1	few	TRBJ1-5	ASSQDRGQGHQPQH
TRBV15	few	TRBJ2-3	ATSGRRTDTQY
TRBV27	many	TRBJ1-2	ASSFPGTGHGYT
TRBV27	NA	TRBJ2-4	ASSSGLAGGVQY
TRBV29-1	many	TRBJ2-3	SLIPGYTDTQY
TRBV7-9	few	TRBJ2-7	ASQPTRDRGFIYEQY
TRBV6-1	many	TRBJ2-7	ASSRTSAYEQY
TRBV20-1	NA	TRBJ2-7	SARSQRENEQY
TRBV18	NA	TRBJ2-1	ASSPIHHGQGGNEQF
TRBV12-3/TRBV12-4	NA	TRBJ1-2	ASSRTGLTNYGYT
TRBV20-1	NA	TRBJ2-7	SASKDRGTYEQY
TRBV7-8	many	TRBJ1-1	ASSRPGLLNTEAF
TRBV20-1	many	TRBJ2-7	SAHQELAVNDYEQY
TRBV19	few	TRBJ2-7	ASSIGPGFSYEQY
TRBV29-1	few	TRBJ1-1	SVDGRGSTEAF